This T cell receptor (beta chain) was sequenced for a study of blood T cell repertoires in COVID-19. Across the study: Acute-phase and convalescent COVID-19 samples originated in the United States, Italy and Spain. T cells, B-cell-depleted T cells, or PBMCs provided the cDNA or gDNA that served as material.

This clone was observed once. Original methodology: Amplifying reference gene primers gave estimates of nucleated cell counts. Clones were read by immunoSEQ multiplex PCR, and TCRdb kept only the in-frame ones, dropping some. The V and J calls and clone size were taken over from that table, and D and trimming were inferred from the DNA. The table includes 43,000 or so clones, about 86% detected once. J was trimmed by 10 bases and V by 3 bases; bases with no gene match: 10. The CDR3 is 14 residues long. CDR1 is LNHDA and CDR2 is SQIVND in the germline V gene (reference sequence). J is TRBJ1-1 and V is TRBV19, with 8 bases that match TRBD1. Sequencing used peripheral blood. The clonotype originates from a woman of 80 years or more with acute or convalescent COVID-19. In nucleotides, the CDR3 is TGTGCCAGTAGTATGGGACAGGTTTGGACAAGAGCTTTCTTT. Its protein is CASSMGQVWTRAFF.